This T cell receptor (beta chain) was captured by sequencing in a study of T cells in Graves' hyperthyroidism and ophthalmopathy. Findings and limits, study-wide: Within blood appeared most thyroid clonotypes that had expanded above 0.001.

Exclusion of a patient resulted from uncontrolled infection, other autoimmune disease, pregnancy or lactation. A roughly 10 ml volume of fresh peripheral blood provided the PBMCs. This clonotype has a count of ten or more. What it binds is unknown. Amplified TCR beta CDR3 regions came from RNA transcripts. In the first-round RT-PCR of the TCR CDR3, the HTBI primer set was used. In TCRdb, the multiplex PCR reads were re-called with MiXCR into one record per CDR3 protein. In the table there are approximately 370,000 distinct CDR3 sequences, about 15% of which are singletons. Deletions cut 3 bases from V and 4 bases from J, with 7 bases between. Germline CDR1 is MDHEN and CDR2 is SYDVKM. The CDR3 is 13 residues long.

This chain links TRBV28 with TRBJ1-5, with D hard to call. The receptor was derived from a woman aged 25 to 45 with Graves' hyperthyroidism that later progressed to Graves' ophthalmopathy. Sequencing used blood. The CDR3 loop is CASSFALNQPQHF. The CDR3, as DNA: TGTGCCAGCAGTTTCGCCTTAAATCAGCCCCAGCATTTT.